What follows describes a single T cell receptor beta chain. Its target is unknown. CDR1 and CDR2 (germline): MNHEY, SVGEGT. V was clipped by 7 bases and J by 2 bases; unmatched bases: 7. The CDR3 sequence is 15 residues long. The sample belongs to a study of post-analysis software for immune sequencing data. Findings of the study overall: By F measure, strong co-clustering occurred among samples prepared in the same batch. Multiple sclerosis patients had significantly lower normalized Chao1 diversity than controls. Patients used several TRBV segments, including TRBV5-6, TRBV5-1 and TRBV20-1, more often than controls.

Prepared libraries of TCR beta cDNA carried unique molecular identifiers. Once about 0.9 to 11 million T cells were used, 400,000 to 550,000 cDNA molecules resulted. TCRdb re-called the PCR reads through MiXCR, storing one row per CDR3 protein. The table shows about 820,000 distinct CDR3 sequences, with about 50% occurring only once. The receptor's source is a girl aged 10 to 17 with multiple sclerosis. The rearrangement links TRBV6-2 or TRBV6-3 to TRBJ1-5; 8 nucleotides agree with TRBD1. The sequenced material came from blood. The CDR3: CASNPGQVGNQPQHF. CDR3 sequence (DNA): TGTGCCAGCAATCCGGGACAGGTCGGCAATCAGCCCCAGCATTTT.